This T cell receptor beta chain was profiled in a study of cytomegalovirus exposure and HLA in healthy donors (dated by TCRdb to 2017 to 2019). Concerning the study at large: An earlier analysis of 550 to 700 of the donors reported about 290 Gb of sequence data and some 100 million unique TCR beta sequences from some 180 million T cells. An early release covering about 600 HLA-typed donors comprised approximately 300 gigabases of sequencing data and tens of millions of unique TCR sequences. Of the roughly 400 genotyped donors, 65% to 90% fell in the genetic ancestry cluster associated with self-reported Caucasian donors. The aim of the study was to test whether cataloging public T cell receptors could identify signatures of past pathogen exposure. The study profiled the T cell repertoires of 500 to 800 subjects by immunosequencing and related them to cytomegalovirus serostatus. Besides the first cohort of around 700 subjects, a separate validation cohort made up of 95 to 150 different subjects was used. To predict cytomegalovirus infection status, the study combined high-throughput TCR immunosequencing, statistical association of individual TCRs with disease status, and machine learning. A later analysis re-examined previously published TCR beta repertoires from several hundred donors and added high-resolution HLA genotyping to investigate patterns of TCR occurrence. The later analysis used no new phenotypic data to find candidate immune exposures, relying instead on TCR beta sequences and their occurrence across donors. In an earlier analysis of 550 to 700 of the donors, high-throughput TCR beta sequencing was used to judge whether each TCR beta V gene segment behaved as functional or pseudogenic. Alongside the repertoire data, information on donor age, sex, ethnicity and CMV serostatus was compiled. Genome-wide SNP genotypes for about 65% of the 666 donors were used in a later genetic analysis, which treated that subset as a discovery cohort. All discovery cohort repertoires had been generated on a single sequencing platform. Class I and class II HLA loci were covered by the typing at four-digit resolution. The number of donors typed differed by locus, with about 629-640 for A, B, C, DRB1 and DQB1, about 500 for DQA1, about 610 for DPA1, and some 470 for DPB1. Several DR-DQ haplotypes were treated as single units for association and clustering because of strong linkage in the cohort. Among about 400 genotyped donors of the cohort, an average of approximately 220,000 unique TCR beta nucleotide sequences was sequenced per donor, of which about 18% were non-productive. Overall study results and their limits: Because some donors lacked HLA typing at each locus, the association tests relied only on the typed subset. Roughly uniform sequencing depth across donors was assumed in presence/absence analyses, although this assumption may not hold. In a later analysis, about 16,000 TCR beta sequences were associated with specific HLA alleles at a false discovery rate of 0.05. In a later analysis, the rate of TCR association differed among HLA loci, with DRB1 alleles having the most associated TCRs and HLA-C alleles having the fewest. Compared with the approximately 670-donor mean, donors in an Asian-associated ancestry cluster had fewer N-insertions in productive TCRs, according to a later genetic analysis. Correlated functional status among segregating V segments might be attributable to linkage disequilibrium, but an unknown experimental factor could not be ruled out. According to a later analysis, most CMV-associated TCR beta chains appeared to be HLA-restricted, and the HLA associations seemed to be driven largely by CMV exposure. The earlier analysis of about 600 of the donors excluded about 16 rarely observed V segments, including chromosome 9 orphons, because counts were too low. CMV serostatus was the only immune exposure information available for the cohort. Broadly in line with IMGT annotations, most TCR beta V segments showed up in productive rearrangements about 87% or about 30% of the time in an earlier analysis of several hundred of the donors. The cohort was sequenced for TCR beta chains only, and without alpha or paired-chain data the features that could be detected were limited. The classifier was reported to diagnose cytomegalovirus status with high specificity and sensitivity in both the original and validation cohorts. Some IMGT-functional V segments, including TRBV6-2 and TRBV6-3, could not be distinguished by the 87-base-pair reads and were therefore excluded. The study gave a list of about 170 TCR beta chains associated with cytomegalovirus. When HLA alleles, especially DR and DQ, strongly co-occurred, attributing TCR associations to individual alleles was difficult. A few of the identified cytomegalovirus-associated TCR beta chains were confirmed in vitro to be specific for cytomegalovirus antigens. A cluster of highly shared sequence variants was judged likely to represent a technical artifact of the sequencing pipeline. According to the authors, the approach could potentially be generalized to other disease states and immunological phenotypes. A later analysis reported that several top co-occurrence clusters appeared linked to parvovirus B19, influenza, CMV and Epstein-Barr virus. A later analysis found that HLA-associated TCR beta chains were more clonally expanded and had lower generation probabilities than equally common non-associated chains. An association between a missense DCLRE1C variant and V-gene and J-gene trimming of TCR beta chains was found in a later genetic analysis and replicated in an independent cohort. A further reported finding was that TCR beta sequences accurately predicted the HLA-A and HLA-B alleles for most subjects in the first cohort. Most TCR sequences were observed very rarely across donors, whereas some public TCRs were present in many individuals.

Germline trimming: 6 bases from V, 5 bases from J; junction bases outside gene matches: 10. In the germline V gene, CDR1 corresponds to MNHNS and CDR2 to SASEGT. The CDR3 measures 15 amino acids from cysteine to phenylalanine. Only CDR3 DNA is held: 45 bases, read in frame from base 1. Worth noting for this clone: The clone's antigen remains unknown. Base qualities are not provided; no much larger clone lies one nucleotide away.

Library preparation was by the immunoSEQ multiplex PCR assay. The multiplex PCR relied on a mix of 60 forward primers for TCR Vbeta segments and 13 reverse primers for TCR Jbeta segments. The CDR3 region of rearranged TCR beta genes was amplified from genomic DNA by a multiplex PCR assay. Amplified TCR beta libraries were sequenced as 87-base-pair reads on the Illumina HiSeq System. The authors' analysis ran thus. A later analysis counted about 80 million unique TCR beta chains across the approximately 700 repertoires, and roughly 11 million of these chains were shared by at least two donors. To remove PCR and sequencing errors, raw reads were error-corrected and collapsed into unique sequences using a nearest-neighbor algorithm that merged closely related sequences. To assign V, D and J gene segments, CDR3 sequences were aligned to IMGT reference sequences. For a sequence to be retained, a match of at least six nucleotides was required to both a V gene segment and a J gene segment. Rearrangements were called productive when the CDR3 lacked stop codons and stayed in frame with V and J; all others were non-productive. Following IMGT convention, CDR3 was defined as the stretch from the second conserved V-encoded cysteine up to the conserved J-encoded phenylalanine. Sequences without an unambiguous match to a single V gene segment were excluded from the earlier analysis of a few hundred of the donors. An earlier analysis of approximately 590 of the donors classified V segments as functional when productive rearrangements were above 56.7% and as segregating when the standard deviation between donors was above 5%. A statistical classification framework was built for diagnosing cytomegalovirus status from the catalog of TCR beta chain sequences. In a later analysis, TCR nucleotide sequences were compared against IMGT/GENE-DB human TR gene sequences so that V and J genes could be assigned. In a later analysis, CDR3 sequences and most-parsimonious VDJ recombination scenarios were assigned using the TCRdist pipeline. In a later analysis, each TCR beta chain was defined by its CDR3 amino acid sequence together with its V-gene family, and reads lacking a unique V-gene family were excluded. As a way to deal with suspected cross-contamination and a sequencing artifact, a later analysis dropped approximately 590 nucleotide sequences that were highly shared and had low generation probability. A later analysis calculated a clonal expansion index for each public chain from normalized within-repertoire ranks of inferred template counts. A later analysis computed generation probabilities with a VDJ recombination model fitted to out-of-frame rearrangements, and checked the results against IGoR. In a later analysis, hypergeometric tests were used to score TCR-TCR, TCR-HLA and TCR-CMV co-occurrence, with a repertoire-size bias correction applied to TCR pairs. In a later analysis, false discovery rates were estimated by permuting HLA or CMV assignments 20 times. In a later analysis, co-occurring TCRs were grouped using DBSCAN, with TCRdist sequence similarity added in when clustering inside HLA-allele-positive subsets. Co-occurrence clustering excluded repertoires with fewer than 30,000 or more than 120,000 public chains, plus five with anomalous nucleotide sharing. The source is immuneACCESS, and TCRdb retained only in-frame sequences with V and J called. Part of the clones is not carried over; for the studies checked, unresolved V genes explain less than half of this, and the remainder is unexplained. That table furnishes V, J and clone size, whereas the DNA furnished D and trimming. The sample table shows 95,000 to 110,000 clones, and about 80% are seen once. The ten largest account for roughly 2.7% of the sample.

The cohort comprised under 700 healthy bone marrow donors. Cohort members were all nominally healthy when sampled, although unrecorded immune exposures were likely present. The donor was CMV seropositive and was included in the group of 270 or so seropositive cohort members. Each donor provided a peripheral blood sample, and peripheral blood mononuclear cells were used for TCR beta sequencing. Genomic DNA extraction from the blood cell samples was performed with the Qiagen DNeasy Blood Extraction Kit. The receptor's source is a man aged 25-45 years in good health and CMV-seropositive. The chain is made from TRBV6-1 and TRBJ2-1; 7 of the junction bases match TRBD1. The sequenced material came from PBMCs. The DNA reads TGTGCCAGCAGCCAGAGAGGGGGCCTAAACAATGAGCAGTTCTTC. Translated, this gives CASSQRGGLNNEQFF.